This is a list of T cell receptor beta chains from one sample in a study of identical twins. TCRdb recomputed calls from the 5' RACE reads with MiXCR, one row per CDR3 protein. The sample yields some 590,000 distinct CDR3 sequences, just under 10% seen once. These data also formed part of another study, on yellow fever vaccine responses in identical twins.

Sequencing used PBMCs. These receptors were taken from a young woman in good health. Each CDR3 is given with its conserved first and last residue. Each record gives: CDR3 length, clone size, J gene, D gene, V gene, CDR3 DNA, CDR3 protein. A D gene is named only where the DNA matches it firmly. The size entry is marked missing in some rows and otherwise reads once, few, many or a size class.

14	NA	TRBJ2-7	NA	TRBV5-6	TGTGCCAGCAGCTTCACGGACATACCCTACGAGCAGTACTTC	CASSFTDIPYEQYF
15	NA	TRBJ2-7	NA	TRBV27	TGTGCCAGCAGTTTAAACGCCAGGGTTCCCTACGAGCAGTACTTC	CASSLNARVPYEQYF
16	many	TRBJ2-1	TRBD2	TRBV24-1	TGTGCCACCAGTGATTTTTGGACTAGCGGGAGCGATGAGCAGTTCTTC	CATSDFWTSGSDEQFF
15	few	TRBJ2-3	NA	TRBV5-1	TGCGCCAGCAGCTTGAGCAGGGCTGTCACAGATACGCAGTATTTT	CASSLSRAVTDTQYF
12	NA	TRBJ2-5	TRBD1	TRBV10-3	TGTGCCAAAAGGACAGGGGGCAAGACCCAGTACTTC	CAKRTGGKTQYF
12	NA	TRBJ2-3	TRBD1	TRBV4-2	TGTGCCAGCCAGGAACAGGGGGATACGCAGTATTTT	CASQEQGDTQYF
14	many	TRBJ2-5	TRBD2	TRBV20-1	TGCAGTGCCGGGACTAGCGGACTTAGGGAGACCCAGTACTTC	CSAGTSGLRETQYF
11	many	TRBJ2-2	NA	TRBV3-1	TGTGCCAGCAGCATACGAGGGGAGCTGTTTTTT	CASSIRGELFF
14	NA	TRBJ2-5	NA	TRBV7-8	TGTGCCAGCAGCCCTCGGCTCTCCGCCCGGACCCAGTACTTC	CASSPRLSARTQYF
14	NA	TRBJ2-3	TRBD1	TRBV9	TGTGCCAGCAGCGGGGACAGGGGAACAGATACGCAGTATTTT	CASSGDRGTDTQYF
14	NA	TRBJ2-5	TRBD1	TRBV7-9	TGTGCCAGCAGCTTCCTCCGGACAGGAGAGACCCAGTACTTC	CASSFLRTGETQYF
14	NA	TRBJ2-2	NA	TRBV20-1	TGCAGTGCTAGAACAAGCGAGAACACCGGGGAGCTGTTTTTT	CSARTSENTGELFF
16	NA	TRBJ2-1	TRBD2	TRBV24-1	TGTGCCACCAGTGATCAGGGACTAGCGCACTACAATGAGCAGTTCTTC	CATSDQGLAHYNEQFF
15	NA	TRBJ2-3	TRBD2	TRBV6-2/TRBV6-3	TGTGCCAGCAGTTGGACTAGACAAGCTTGGGATACGCAGTATTTT	CASSWTRQAWDTQYF
15	many	TRBJ2-7	NA	TRBV3-1	TGTGCCAGCAGCCAATCGTCCGGGCCGATCTACGAGCAGTACTTC	CASSQSSGPIYEQYF
15	NA	TRBJ2-1	NA	TRBV3-1	TGTGCCAGCAGCCAAGAAGGGCCTGCAGGGAATGAGCAGTTCTTC	CASSQEGPAGNEQFF
15	NA	TRBJ1-1	TRBD1	TRBV20-1	TGCAGTGCTAGAGATCCTAGGACAGGGGGGGCTGAAGCTTTCTTT	CSARDPRTGGAEAFF
12	once	TRBJ2-1	TRBD2	TRBV20-1	TGCAGTGTGCGGGAGGATCCCAATGAGCAGTTCTTC	CSVREDPNEQFF
14	few	TRBJ2-5	NA	TRBV20-1	TGCAGTGCTAGGTTCCTAGCGCGGTCAGAGACCCAGTACTTC	CSARFLARSETQYF
14	many	TRBJ1-5	NA	TRBV7-2	TGTGCCAGCAGCCCCTCGAATAGCAATCAGCCCCAGCATTTT	CASSPSNSNQPQHF
15	few	TRBJ2-7	NA	TRBV4-3	TGCGCCAGCAGCCGGGATTGGACAGCCTTGGGTGAGCAGTACTTC	CASSRDWTALGEQYF
17	few	TRBJ2-1	NA	TRBV7-3	TGTGCCAGCAGCACCTGGGGGTCCGTTAGCTCCTACAATGAGCAGTTCTTC	CASSTWGSVSSYNEQFF
16	many	TRBJ1-1	NA	TRBV5-5	TGTGCCAGCAGCCCCCCTGGGGGGGGAGGGAACACTGAAGCTTTCTTT	CASSPPGGGGNTEAFF
12	many	TRBJ2-2	NA	TRBV20-1	TGCAGTGCTAGTCTGGCGACCGGGGAGCTGTTTTTT	CSASLATGELFF
15	few	TRBJ2-6	NA	TRBV5-5	TGTGCCAGCAGCTTGGGTGTTGCCGGGGCCAACGTCCTGACTTTC	CASSLGVAGANVLTF
14	many	TRBJ1-1	NA	TRBV6-5	TGTGCCAGCAGTTCGACAGTCAAGAACACTGAAGCTTTCTTT	CASSSTVKNTEAFF
17	many	TRBJ2-3	NA	TRBV7-8	TGTGCCAGCACCCTTTCTGGAGCCTTCTCCAGCACAGATACGCAGTATTTT	CASTLSGAFSSTDTQYF
15	many	TRBJ1-5	TRBD1	TRBV29-1	TGCAGCGTTGCGTCGGACGGGACAGGGAGGCAGCCCCAGCATTTT	CSVASDGTGRQPQHF
14	NA	TRBJ2-7	NA	TRBV3-1	TGTGCCAGCGGACACAGGAACAGGTGGGACGAGCAGTACTTC	CASGHRNRWDEQYF
15	many	TRBJ1-2	TRBD1	TRBV12-3/TRBV12-4	TGTGCCAGCAGACCCTCGGGACAGGGGGCGTCTGGCTACACCTTC	CASRPSGQGASGYTF
14	NA	TRBJ2-3	TRBD2	TRBV11-2	TGTGCCAGCAGCAGTCGGGGGGGGGCAGATACGCAGTATTTT	CASSSRGGADTQYF
16	few	TRBJ2-7	NA	TRBV20-1	TGCAGTGCTAGAGACCAAAGCGGGACAGATTTGTGGGAGCAGTACTTC	CSARDQSGTDLWEQYF
13	few	TRBJ2-5	NA	TRBV6-2/TRBV6-3	TGTGCCAGCAGGGCTGGGGGAGGAGAGACCCAGTACTTC	CASRAGGGETQYF
15	NA	TRBJ2-1	NA	TRBV12-3/TRBV12-4	TGTGCCAGCAGTCCTCGGGCGGCCATGAGTAATGAGCAGTTCTTC	CASSPRAAMSNEQFF
15	NA	TRBJ2-7	NA	TRBV11-2	TGTGCCAGCAGCTTTACGTCTATAATACCCTACGAGCAGTACTTC	CASSFTSIIPYEQYF
14	few	TRBJ2-7	NA	TRBV19	TGTGCCAGTAGTATAACCGGGACGGACTACGAGCAGTACTTC	CASSITGTDYEQYF
14	NA	TRBJ2-5	NA	TRBV5-1	TGCGCCAGCTACTCTCCGGGGAGACAAGAGACCCAGTACTTC	CASYSPGRQETQYF
14	many	TRBJ1-1	NA	TRBV18	TGTGCCAGCTCACCACAGGGGTTGGGAACTGAAGCTTTCTTT	CASSPQGLGTEAFF
14	NA	TRBJ2-7	TRBD2	TRBV6-1	TGTGCCAGCTCTCCTAGCGGGGGGTTCTACGAGCAGTACTTC	CASSPSGGFYEQYF
11	many	TRBJ1-1	NA	TRBV12-3/TRBV12-4	TGTGCCAGCAGTTTGGGGCGGGGGGCTTTCTTT	CASSLGRGAFF
12	many	TRBJ2-3	NA	TRBV27	TGTGCCAGCAGCCAACTTTCAGATACGCAGTATTTT	CASSQLSDTQYF
14	few	TRBJ2-7	NA	TRBV10-2	TGCGCCAGCAGTGGGGGACACCCCTCCTACGAGCAGTACTTC	CASSGGHPSYEQYF
14	NA	TRBJ2-7	NA	TRBV9	TGTGCCAGCAGCGTAGGGACTAACACCTACGAGCAGTACTTC	CASSVGTNTYEQYF
13	NA	TRBJ2-3	TRBD1	TRBV5-1	TGCGCCAGCAGCGACCCGGGACAGGGGACGCAGTATTTT	CASSDPGQGTQYF
17	NA	TRBJ2-1	TRBD2	TRBV6-1	TGTGCCAGCGTAAGGAAAATAGCGGGGAGCTCCTACAATGAGCAGTTCTTC	CASVRKIAGSSYNEQFF
14	many	TRBJ2-7	TRBD1	TRBV4-3	TGCGCCAGCAGCCTGCGGACAGGCCTCTACGAGCAGTACTTC	CASSLRTGLYEQYF
14	NA	TRBJ1-1	NA	TRBV7-9	TGTGCCAGCAGCCCTACCGGCCCGAACACTGAAGCTTTCTTT	CASSPTGPNTEAFF
13	few	TRBJ2-1	NA	TRBV19	TGTGCCAGTGGGGGGAACGGGTACAATGAGCAGTTCTTC	CASGGNGYNEQFF